The 6 T cell receptor beta chains in this list originate from one sample, sequenced in a study of T cell responses to AZD1222 COVID-19 vaccine. Here immunoSEQ multiplex PCR was the method, and the copy in TCRdb shows in-frame clones only, minus some. The data show about 110,000 clones, roughly 89% seen once. Material: peripheral blood, obtained on day 0 of AZD1222 vaccination. Receptors were obtained from an adult in good health.

The gene calls are TRBV4-2 and TRBJ1-1, with 8 bases that match TRBD1. CDR1 LGHNA and CDR2 YNFKEQ come from the germline V gene. This CDR3 has 17 amino acids. Trimming at V came to 6 bases and at J to 0 bases, leaving 12 bases not matched to a gene. In nucleotides, the CDR3 is TGTGCCAGCAGTTCTAAGAGGACAGGGAGGGTGAACACTGAAGCTTTCTTT. It codes for CASSSKRTGRVNTEAFF.

The CDR3 DNA reads as TGCGCCAGCAGCCAAGATCCCGCAGGGAGGTATTCACCCCTCCACTTT. Translated, it gives CASSQDPAGRYSPLHF. The rearrangement uses TRBV4-1 and TRBJ1-6; tentative D call: TRBD1 (5 bases). This CDR3 comprises 16 residues. Trimming cost V 0 bases and J 8 bases, with 14 bases left between them. Germline CDR1 is MGHRA and CDR2 is YSYEKL.

The chain couples TRBV6-5 to TRBJ1-3, with TRBD1 as a possible D gene (5 bases). The CDR3 spans 16 residues. Germline V gene data show CDR1 as MNHEY and CDR2 as SVGAGI. Trimming stripped 0 bases from V and 7 bases from J, with 16 bases between. The CDR3 is CASSYSGGGTTNTIYF. In DNA, the CDR3 is TGTGCCAGCAGTTACTCGGGGGGGGGAACGACCAACACCATATATTTT.

The chain employs TRBV28 and TRBJ2-1; maybe TRBD1 (6 bases). The germline gives CDR1 MDHEN, CDR2 SYDVKM. The CDR3 runs to 16 residues. V lost 6 bases, J lost 9 bases, and 24 bases lay in between. The CDR3 loop is CASSPITYRARSEQFF. The CDR3 bases are TGTGCCAGCAGCCCAATCACTTACAGGGCTCGCAGTGAGCAGTTCTTC. Full variable domain (remainder filled in from reference TRBV28 and TRBJ2-1): DVKVTQSSRYLVKRTGEKVFLECVQDMDHENMFWYRQDPGLGLRLIYFSYDVKMKEKGDIPEGYSVSREKKERFSLILESASTNQTSMYLCASSPITYRARSEQFFGPGTRLTVL.

The V gene is TRBV19, the J gene TRBJ2-3, with 10 bases aligning to TRBD2. After removal of 7 bases from V and 4 bases from J, the junction contained 11 bases not matched to a gene. The germline V gene encodes CDR1 LNHDA and CDR2 SQIVND (reference sequence). CDR3 length: 16 amino acids. The DNA for the CDR3 is TGTGCCAGTACCCAAAGCGGGAGGGGGCTCTCAGATACGCAGTATTTT. Its protein is CASTQSGRGLSDTQYF.

The chain carries TRBV11-2 and TRBJ1-5; the match to TRBD1 covers 10 bases. There are 14 residues in the CDR3. V shed 5 bases, J shed 6 bases, and the junction held 4 bases outside the gene matches. Germline V CDR1 and CDR2: SGHAT, FQNNGV. In DNA, the CDR3 is TGTGCCAGCAGCCCCGGACAGGGGGGTCAGCCCCAGCATTTT. This translates into CASSPGQGGQPQHF. The full variable domain, completed using reference TRBV11-2 and TRBJ1-5, is EAGVAQSPRYKIIEKRQSVAFWCNPISGHATLYWYQQILGQGPKLLIQFQNNGVVDDSQLPKDRFSAERLKGVDSTLKIQPAKLEDSAVYLCASSPGQGGQPQHFGDGTRLSIL.